These 7 T cell receptor beta chains were sequenced from one sample in a study of metastatic and nonmetastatic thyroid tumors. TCRdb re-analyzed the PCR reads through MiXCR. The sample holds approximately 50,000 clones; 20% to 25% are singletons and the top ten take roughly 4%. Not a single patient had been given any form of treatment at any point before undergoing thyroid surgery. Sequencing was carried out using blood. The receptors come from a female donor with papillary thyroid cancer or a benign thyroid nodule (not recorded which). Some clones in this sample may be carry-over from other donors' samples.

Many counts were recorded for this clone. The chain is built from TRBV9 and TRBJ2-1, with 7 bases that match TRBD2. Germline V lookup: CDR1 SGDLS, CDR2 YYNGEE. Trimming removed 0 bases from V and 2 bases from J; junction bases left unmatched: 5. This CDR3 has 16 residues. CDR3 DNA sequence: TGTGCCAGCAGCGTAGGGGTGGGAGGGCCCTACAATGAGCAGTTCTTC. Translated, it gives CASSVGVGGPYNEQFF.

This clone was seen repeatedly, ten times or more. The V gene is TRBV12-3 or TRBV12-4, the J gene TRBJ2-7; TRBD1 or TRBD2 may be the D gene (5 bases each). The ends were cut back, 2 bases at V and 0 bases at J, with 14 bases in the middle. The CDR3 runs 16 residues. In DNA, the CDR3 is TGTGCCAGCAGTTTATTTTCTGGGGGAATCTCCTACGAGCAGTACTTC. Protein product: CASSLFSGGISYEQYF.

This clone was detected many times. A much larger clone differs by one base, so this may be a read error. CDR3 loop: CASSLDILRDGYTF. The DNA for the CDR3 is TGCGCCAGCAGCTTGGACATTTTGCGCGATGGCTACACCTTC. The chain joins TRBV5-1 to TRBJ1-2; D ambiguous. V gave up 0 bases and J gave up 6 bases, with 12 bases separating them. This CDR3 has 14 amino acids. CDR1 SGHRS and CDR2 YFSETQ come from the germline V gene.

In this sample, this clone turned up many times. The chain has TRBV5-5 and TRBJ2-3; possible D gene TRBD2, 5 bases. Trimming pared 6 bases from V and 0 bases from J, leaving 8 bases between. CDR3 length: 13 residues. Germline V gene data show CDR1 as SGHKS and CDR2 as YYEKEE (reference sequence). CDR3 sequence: CASTRGSTDTQYF. As DNA, the CDR3 is TGTGCCAGCACCCGGGGAAGCACAGATACGCAGTATTTT.

This clone was recorded at least ten times. V usage is TRBV20-1 and J usage is TRBJ1-5; no definite D call. The CDR3 is made up of 12 amino acids. From germline, CDR1 is DFQATT and CDR2 SNEGSKA (reference sequence). V dropped 0 bases and J dropped 6 bases, with 6 bases sitting between them. The CDR3 sequence is CSAREAGQPQHF. The CDR3 DNA sequence: TGCAGTGCTAGAGAGGCTGGTCAGCCCCAGCATTTT.

As for this clone: One base away lies a much larger clone, so this may be a sequencing read error. The chain joins TRBV7-9 to TRBJ2-6; the D is unclear. CDR1 is SEHNR, CDR2 FQNEAQ, per germline (reference sequence). The CDR3 length is 15 residues. CDR3 DNA sequence: TGTGCCAGCAGCCAGACCAGCTCTGGGTCCAACGTCCTGACTTTC. As protein: CASSQTSSGSNVLTF.

This clone was recorded many times. The chain uses TRBV12-3 or TRBV12-4 and TRBJ1-3; D ambiguous. The CDR3 has 14 residues. The V end was cut by 3 bases, the J end by 0 bases, with 6 bases between. CDR3 sequence: CASSFRSSGNTIYF. The CDR3 DNA is TGTGCCAGCAGTTTTCGGAGCTCTGGAAACACCATATATTTT.